This T cell receptor beta chain appears in the sequencing data of a study of early T cells in non-severe SARS-CoV-2 infection. General study points: A preference for anti-spike CD8 responses marked VDJdb matching, which missed private and CD4 specificities.

cDNA molecules, individually, were tagged with unique molecular identifiers. TCRdb reanalysed the 5' RACE reads using MiXCR and keeps one entry per CDR3 protein. This sample has roughly 90,000 distinct CDR3 sequences; over 12% occur once, and the top ten carry approximately 0.5%. Germline CDR1 reads KGHSH; CDR2 reads LQKENI. CDR3 size: 13 residues. Regarding this clonotype: Its antigen is unidentified. Germline and junction disagree at one end, which may indicate a read error.

This clonotype was obtained from an adult who was a healthcare worker with PCR-confirmed SARS-CoV-2 infection or an uninfected control (not recorded which). The V call is TRBV18, the J call TRBJ2-5, with D maybe TRBD1 (6 bases). What was sequenced was whole blood. The CDR3 loop is CVSSQGMRETQYF. CDR3 DNA: TGTGTCAGCTCCCAGGGGATGCGCGAGACCCAGTACTTC.